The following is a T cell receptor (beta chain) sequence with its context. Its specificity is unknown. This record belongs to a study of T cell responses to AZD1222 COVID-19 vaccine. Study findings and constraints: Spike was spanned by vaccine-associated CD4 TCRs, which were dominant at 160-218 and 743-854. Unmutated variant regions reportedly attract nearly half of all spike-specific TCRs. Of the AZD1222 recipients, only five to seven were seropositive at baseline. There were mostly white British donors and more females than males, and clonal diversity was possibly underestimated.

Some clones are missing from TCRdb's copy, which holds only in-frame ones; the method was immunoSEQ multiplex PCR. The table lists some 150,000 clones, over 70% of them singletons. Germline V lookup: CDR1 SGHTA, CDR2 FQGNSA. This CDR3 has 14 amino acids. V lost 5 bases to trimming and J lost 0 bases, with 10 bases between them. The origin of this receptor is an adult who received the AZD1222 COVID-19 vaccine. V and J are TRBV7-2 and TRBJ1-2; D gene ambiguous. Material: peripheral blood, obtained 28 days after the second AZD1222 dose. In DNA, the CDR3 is TGTGCCAGCAGCCCTGCCAGAGCTAACTATGGCTACACCTTC. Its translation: CASSPARANYGYTF.